One and the same sample provided the 18 T cell receptor beta chains below, sequenced in a study of OX40 agonist ivuxolimab in advanced cancers. Data came from immunoSEQ multiplex PCR; TCRdb stores just in-frame clones and leaves some out. The sample includes approximately 66,000 clones, around 85% of them seen just once. The sample in question was CD4+ or CD8+ T cells sorted from blood, obtained in a trial of the OX40 agonist ivuxolimab. These receptors all stem from an adult with an advanced solid tumor such as melanoma, head and neck, liver or kidney cancer.

V usage is TRBV27 and J usage is TRBJ2-3; 10 positions match TRBD2. This CDR3 spans 17 amino acids. Unmatched junction bases numbered 5, after V lost 0 bases and J lost 2 bases. Germline CDR1 and CDR2: MNHEY and SMNVEV (reference sequence). The chain's CDR3 is CASSLSASGRNTDTQYF. CDR3 coding DNA: TGTGCCAGCAGTTTATCGGCTAGCGGGAGAAACACAGATACGCAGTATTTT.

The V call is TRBV11-2, the J call TRBJ1-1; 8 nucleotides align to TRBD1. CDR1 and CDR2 from the germline V gene are SGHAT and FQNNGV. This CDR3 has 14 residues. The junction had 3 bases not matched to a gene; V was cut back by 6 bases and J by 0 bases. The CDR3: CASRQGGLNTEAFF. The CDR3 DNA follows: TGTGCCAGCAGACAGGGGGGGCTGAACACTGAAGCTTTCTTT.

A remark on this clone: Germline and junction disagree at one end, which may indicate a read error. The V and J genes are TRBV7-7 and TRBJ2-3; 15 nucleotides match TRBD2. This CDR3 region has 16 residues. Germline assignment: CDR1 SSHAT and CDR2 FNYEAQ (reference sequence). The CDR3 coding sequence is TGTGCTAGCAGCCCAGGACTAGCGGGAGGGAGCGATACGCAGTATTTT. It translates to CASSPGLAGGSDTQYF.

The chain couples TRBV14 to TRBJ1-3; no definite D call. V dropped 1 base and J dropped 5 bases, with 3 bases sitting between them. The CDR3 runs to 12 residues. Germline V gene lookup returns CDR1 SGHDN and CDR2 FVKESK. The DNA of the CDR3 is TGTGCCAGCAGCCAAGTGAGAAACACCATATATTTT. Amino acid sequence: CASSQVRNTIYF.

The CDR3 nucleotides read TGTGCCACCCTGCGGCAGGGGAACACTGAAGCTTTCTTT. Protein sequence: CATLRQGNTEAFF. V gene TRBV2 combines with J gene TRBJ1-1; D is possibly TRBD1 (5 bases). The CDR3 extends over 13 amino acids. The V and J ends lost 10 bases and 1 base respectively, with 13 bases between them. Per germline, CDR1 SNHLY and CDR2 FYNNEI.

This clone was counted only a few times. The genes are TRBV11-3 and TRBJ1-6, with D possibly TRBD1 on 6 matching bases. This CDR3 is 15 amino acids long. V was pared by 2 bases and J by 7 bases, with 12 bases between. Germline values: CDR1 SGHNT, CDR2 YENEEA. CDR3 loop: CASSLNRVANSPLHF. As DNA, the CDR3 is TGTGCCAGCAGCTTAAACAGGGTGGCAAATTCACCCCTCCACTTT.

V is TRBV9 and J is TRBJ1-3; tentative D call: TRBD1 (5 bases). CDR3 length equals 14 residues. Germline CDR1 is SGDLS and CDR2 is YYNGEE. V was trimmed by 4 bases and J by 0 bases, leaving 8 bases between them. The CDR3 spells CASSPGNSGNTIYF. The CDR3 coding sequence is TGTGCCAGCAGCCCAGGGAACTCTGGAAACACCATATATTTT. The entire variable domain, with the rest obtained from reference TRBV9 and TRBJ1-3, is as follows: DSGVTQTPKHLITATGQRVTLRCSPRSGDLSVYWYQQSLDQGLQFLIQYYNGEERAKGNILERFSAQQFPDLHSELNLSSLELGDSALYFCASSPGNSGNTIYFGEGSWLTVV.

This sequence joins TRBV5-8 and TRBJ1-6; D gene uncertain. V lost 4 bases, J lost 8 bases, and 13 bases lay in between. The CDR3 sequence is 14 residues long. Germline-derived CDR1 and CDR2 are SGHTS and YDEGEE. CDR3 sequence reads: CASSRGDRDSPLHF. CDR3 DNA: TGTGCCAGCAGCAGAGGAGACCGGGATTCACCCCTCCACTTT.

The chain recombines TRBV19 with TRBJ2-3; TRBD2 matches at 7 bases. The germline V gene has CDR1 LNHDA and CDR2 SQIVND (reference sequence). V lost 5 bases to trimming and J lost 3 bases; unmatched junction nucleotides: 5. The CDR3 loop spans 14 amino acids. The CDR3: CASSETSLTDTQYF. The CDR3 DNA follows: TGTGCCAGTAGTGAGACTAGCCTTACAGATACGCAGTATTTT.

CDR3 region: CASSYRDPSRVANTGELFF. CDR3 nucleotides: TGTGCCAGCAGCTACCGGGACCCCTCCAGGGTCGCGAACACCGGGGAGCTGTTTTTT. This chain connects TRBV7-2 to TRBJ2-2; D assignment may be TRBD1 or TRBD2 (5 bases each). This CDR3 region has 19 residues. The ends were cut back, 4 bases at V and 0 bases at J, with 21 bases in the middle. Germline values: CDR1 SGHTA, CDR2 FQGNSA.

Turning to this clone: Its ends do not fully match the called genes, so a read error is possible. Here the CDR3 reads CASSLDSSNYDYTF. In DNA form, the CDR3 reads TGCGCCAGCAGCTTGGACAGCAGTAATTATGACTACACCTTC. The chain carries TRBV5-1 and TRBJ1-2; D uncertain. The CDR3 is 14 residues long. The germline V gene encodes CDR1 SGHRS and CDR2 YFSETQ.

The gene calls are TRBV6-1 and TRBJ2-3; TRBD2 is a possible D gene (5 bases). This CDR3 spans 20 amino acids. Germline CDR1 reads MNHNS; CDR2 reads SASEGT. With 0 bases removed from V and 2 bases from J, the gap between germline ends came to 24 bases. CDR3: CASSEALQIGRDVNTDTQYF. CDR3 sequence (DNA): TGTGCCAGCAGTGAAGCGCTTCAAATAGGCCGGGATGTTAACACAGATACGCAGTATTTT.

The sample holds one count of this clone. This sequence joins TRBV5-4 and TRBJ1-2, with D maybe TRBD1 (6 bases). The length of the CDR3 is 14 residues. V dropped 3 bases and J dropped 4 bases, with 13 bases sitting between them. Germline assignment: CDR1 SGHNT and CDR2 YYREEE (reference sequence). CDR3 in amino acids: CASSSQGIVYGYTF. The CDR3 nucleotides read TGTGCCAGCAGCTCCCAGGGGATTGTCTATGGCTACACCTTC. The full variable domain, in which reference TRBV5-4 and TRBJ1-2 provide the parts outside the CDR3, is ETGVTQSPTHLIKTRGQQVTLRCSSQSGHNTVSWYQQALGQGPQFIFQYYREEENGRGNFPPRFSGLQFPNYSSELNVNALELDDSALYLCASSSQGIVYGYTFGSGTRLTVV.

V is TRBV4-2 and J is TRBJ1-2, with D perhaps matching TRBD1 (6 bases). V was cut by 3 bases and J by 2 bases, with 22 bases left in between. This CDR3 has 18 amino acids. Germline values: CDR1 LGHNA, CDR2 YNFKEQ. Written as DNA, the CDR3 is TGTGCCAGCAGCCATGCAGACAGGTTATCGCCCGTAAACTATGGCTACACCTTC. Amino acids: CASSHADRLSPVNYGYTF.

The chain links TRBV10-1 to TRBJ1-1; TRBD1 matches at 8 bases. V was pared by 2 bases and J by 5 bases, with 4 bases of the junction left unmatched. The CDR3 runs 14 residues. Germline loops: CDR1 WNHNN, CDR2 SYGVQD (reference sequence). In nucleotides, the CDR3 is TGCGCCAGCAGTGAGGGCCAGGGGGCTACTGAAGCTTTCTTT. Encoded protein: CASSEGQGATEAFF.

The chain links TRBV6-5 to TRBJ2-7; TRBD1 might be the D (6 bases). Trimming cost V 6 bases and J 2 bases, with 11 bases left between them. There are 13 residues in the CDR3. Germline V gene sequence: CDR1 MNHEY, CDR2 SVGAGI. The CDR3 DNA sequence: TGTGCCAGCAGCCCGGACAGTACCTACGAGCAGTACTTC. Translated: CASSPDSTYEQYF.

Here the CDR3 reads CASAHGGAGTPYEQYF. CDR3 nucleotide sequence: TGTGCCAGCGCACATGGTGGGGCAGGTACGCCCTACGAGCAGTACTTC. The chain combines TRBV28 with TRBJ2-7, with a tentative D call TRBD1 (5 bases). CDR3 length: 16 residues. V was trimmed by 8 bases and J by 2 bases, leaving 22 bases between them. Germline V gene data show CDR1 as MDHEN and CDR2 as SYDVKM.

This clone was observed a few times. The rearrangement uses TRBV21-1 and TRBJ1-1; TRBD1 is taken as the D call from the table, unchecked against the DNA. TRBV21-1 is marked as a pseudogene. The CDR3 extends over 17 amino acids. The CDR3 sequence is CASSKIKTGEKNTEAFF. CDR3 coding DNA: TGTGCCAGCAGCAAAATCAAGACAGGGGAGAAGAACACTGAAGCTTTCTTT.